This TCR beta chain stems from a study of blood T cell repertoires in COVID-19. Study-wide background: PBMCs, B-cell-depleted T cells, or T cells provided the cDNA or gDNA that made up the material.

TCRdb's copy holds only in-frame clones and misses some; the assay was immunoSEQ multiplex PCR. The sample yields 180,000 or so clones, 88% seen once. This CDR3 is 11 amino acids long. V was trimmed by 5 bases and J by 9 bases, leaving 10 bases between them. The germline CDR1 and CDR2 sequences are SEHNR and FQNEAQ (reference sequence). The clonotype was recovered from a woman in her twenties or thirties with acute or convalescent COVID-19. Sequences were obtained from peripheral blood. The V and J genes are TRBV7-9 and TRBJ1-1, with TRBD1 as a possible D gene (6 bases). DNA of the CDR3: TGTGCCAGCAGCGAGGGGGAGAAAGCTTTCTTT. It translates to CASSEGEKAFF.